The 17 T cell receptor beta chains presented below share a single source sample, sequenced in a study of early T cells in non-severe SARS-CoV-2 infection. TCRdb ran MiXCR on the 5' RACE reads and lists one entry per CDR3 protein. Of tens of thousands of distinct CDR3 sequences listed, around 13% are singletons. The sample comprised whole blood. The receptors here all came from an adult who was a healthcare worker with PCR-confirmed SARS-CoV-2 infection or an uninfected control (not recorded which).

This clonotype was observed at least ten times. The V and J genes are TRBV29-1 and TRBJ2-5; D is undetermined. From germline, CDR1 is SQVTM and CDR2 ANQGSEA. Trimming removed 7 bases at V and 5 bases at J, with 11 bases between. The CDR3 extends over 11 amino acids. CDR3 DNA sequence: TGCAGCGCATACTACGGGGAGACCCAGTACTTC. Protein sequence: CSAYYGETQYF.

This chain uses TRBV6-6 with TRBJ1-6; possible D gene TRBD1, 6 bases. Trimming pared 5 bases from V and 10 bases from J, leaving 12 bases between. CDR1 is MNHNY and CDR2 is SVGAGI in the germline V gene (reference sequence). The CDR3 is 13 residues long. The CDR3 DNA sequence: TGTGCCAGCAGTGAACAGGGTTGGTCACCCCTCCACTTT. It codes for CASSEQGWSPLHF.

This clonotype has just a few counts. This chain connects TRBV20-1 to TRBJ2-5; 9 nucleotides align to TRBD2. This CDR3 has 14 residues. The ends lost 6 bases at V and 1 base at J; junction bases unmatched: 6. Germline loops: CDR1 DFQATT, CDR2 SNEGSKA (reference sequence). The CDR3 reads CSAPTSGIQETQYF. The CDR3, as DNA: TGCAGTGCCCCGACTAGCGGTATCCAAGAGACCCAGTACTTC.

The V call is TRBV13, the J call TRBJ2-5; 8 positions match TRBD1. After removal of 6 bases from V and 4 bases from J, the junction contained 10 bases not matched to a gene. Germline assignment: CDR1 PRHDT and CDR2 FYEKMQ (reference sequence). CDR3 length: 15 residues. CDR3 bases: TGTGCCAGCAGGGCCAGGGGGCGATTCTCAGAGACCCAGTACTTC. This encodes CASRARGRFSETQYF.

The genes are TRBV4-1 and TRBJ1-4; unclear D gene. Germline-derived CDR1 and CDR2 are MGHRA and YSYEKL. The CDR3 has 12 residues. V gave up 5 bases and J gave up 8 bases, with 9 bases separating them. CDR3 region: CASSFGGEKLFF. Here the CDR3 DNA reads TGCGCCAGCAGCTTCGGTGGGGAAAAACTGTTTTTT.

The rearrangement links TRBV10-3 to TRBJ2-7; D is possibly TRBD2 (6 bases). Deletions cut 8 bases from V and 2 bases from J, with 16 bases between. CDR1 and CDR2 from the germline V gene are ENHRY and SYGVKD. CDR3 size: 14 residues. CDR3 residues: CAIRGAGQPYEQYF. CDR3 nucleotides: TGTGCCATCCGCGGGGCAGGGCAACCCTACGAGCAGTACTTC.

This clonotype occurred many times. The J gene is TRBJ2-5, the V gene TRBV27, with TRBD1 identical over 11 bases. The CDR3 is made up of 16 amino acids. The trim removed 5 bases at V and 4 bases at J, leaving 9 bases unmatched. The V gene's germline CDR1 is MNHEY and CDR2 SMNVEV (reference sequence). CDR3 amino acids: CASSVGQGVEGETQYF. DNA for the CDR3: TGTGCCAGCAGTGTGGGACAGGGGGTCGAAGGAGAGACCCAGTACTTC.

The chain carries TRBV7-9 and TRBJ1-6; TRBD1 agrees at 7 bases. V dropped 5 bases and J dropped 10; count of bases not matched to a gene: 14. Germline CDR1 and CDR2: SEHNR and FQNEAQ (reference sequence). This CDR3 is built from 16 residues. The CDR3: CASSPYGQAPGSPLHF. The CDR3 DNA reads TGTGCCAGCAGCCCCTACGGACAGGCCCCGGGGTCACCCCTCCACTTT.

The J gene is TRBJ1-1, the V gene TRBV7-9; possible D gene TRBD1, 6 bases. The V gene's germline CDR1 is SEHNR and CDR2 FQNEAQ (reference sequence). V was shortened by 5 bases and J by 4 bases, with 11 bases between the two germline ends. The CDR3 sequence is 13 residues long. CDR3 region: CASSLQGRTEAFF. DNA of the CDR3: TGTGCCAGCAGCCTACAGGGACGCACTGAAGCTTTCTTT.

This clonotype has just a few counts. V and J are TRBV7-7 and TRBJ2-3, with D possibly matching TRBD1 (5 bases). This CDR3 spans 13 amino acids. CDR1 and CDR2 (germline): SSHAT, FNYEAQ (reference sequence). Trimming removed 5 bases from V and 4 bases from J, with 10 bases in between. The chain's CDR3 is CASSLVGADTQYF. The DNA of the CDR3 is TGTGCCAGCAGCCTCGTAGGGGCAGATACGCAGTATTTT.

This chain joins TRBV7-7 and TRBJ2-3; D is unresolved. The CDR3 consists of 13 residues. V was shortened by 2 bases and J by 4 bases, with 7 bases between the two germline ends. The V gene's germline CDR1 is SSHAT and CDR2 FNYEAQ (reference sequence). The CDR3 DNA reads as TGTGCCAGCAGCTTATCGGCAGCAGATACGCAGTATTTT. This gives the protein CASSLSAADTQYF.

This clonotype has just a few counts. The chain has TRBV7-2 and TRBJ2-1; the D gene is possibly TRBD2 (5 bases). The V and J ends lost 6 bases and 8 bases respectively, with 20 bases between them. Per germline, CDR1 SGHTA and CDR2 FQGNSA. CDR3 length: 15 residues. The CDR3 DNA reads as TGTGCCAGCAGTCTTCTGGCCGCGAGGGCGGATGAGCAGTTCTTC. Protein sequence: CASSLLAARADEQFF.

This clonotype turned up a few times. The rearrangement uses TRBV5-4 and TRBJ2-7, with D perhaps TRBD2 (5 bases). The CDR3 contains 13 residues. Trimming removed 0 bases at V and 5 bases at J, with 9 bases between. Germline assignment: CDR1 SGHNT and CDR2 YYREEE (reference sequence). The CDR3 DNA reads TGTGCCAGCAGCTTGGCATCCGGGGACGAGCAGTACTTC. Protein: CASSLASGDEQYF.

This clonotype has ten or more counts. The chain employs TRBV29-1 and TRBJ1-3; D not certain. CDR1 and CDR2 (germline): SQVTM, ANQGSEA. The CDR3 contains 12 residues. V gave up 0 bases and J gave up 7 bases, with 7 bases separating them. CDR3 region: CSVEDAGNTIYF. The CDR3 DNA is TGCAGCGTTGAAGACGCCGGGAACACCATATATTTT.

This clonotype came up a few times. V gene TRBV7-6 combines with J gene TRBJ2-2, with 8 nucleotides matching TRBD2. CDR3 size: 15 residues. CDR1 SGHVS and CDR2 FNYEAQ come from the germline V gene. Losses at the gene ends were 1 base for V and 5 bases for J; bases not matched to a gene: 3. CDR3 region: CASSLVGGDTGELFF. The CDR3, as DNA: TGTGCCAGCAGCTTAGTCGGGGGGGATACCGGGGAGCTGTTTTTT.

The chain has TRBV12-3 or TRBV12-4 and TRBJ2-7; D assignment may be TRBD1 or TRBD2 (5 bases each). This CDR3 contains 15 residues. V lost 5 bases and J 4 bases, leaving 18 bases between the germline ends. The CDR3 DNA sequence: TGTGCCAGCAGTCCCCGGGGCACGGAGATTTACGAGCAGTACTTC. Protein: CASSPRGTEIYEQYF.

V and J are TRBV6-2 or TRBV6-3 and TRBJ1-2, with D perhaps matching TRBD1 (5 bases). The V and J ends lost 0 bases and 7 bases respectively, with 24 bases between them. This CDR3 is built from 18 residues. Germline CDR1 is MNHEY and CDR2 is SVGEGT. This CDR3 reads CASSYSTSDSARPFGYTF. Here the CDR3 DNA reads TGTGCCAGCAGTTACTCGACGTCCGACAGTGCCAGGCCCTTTGGCTACACCTTC.